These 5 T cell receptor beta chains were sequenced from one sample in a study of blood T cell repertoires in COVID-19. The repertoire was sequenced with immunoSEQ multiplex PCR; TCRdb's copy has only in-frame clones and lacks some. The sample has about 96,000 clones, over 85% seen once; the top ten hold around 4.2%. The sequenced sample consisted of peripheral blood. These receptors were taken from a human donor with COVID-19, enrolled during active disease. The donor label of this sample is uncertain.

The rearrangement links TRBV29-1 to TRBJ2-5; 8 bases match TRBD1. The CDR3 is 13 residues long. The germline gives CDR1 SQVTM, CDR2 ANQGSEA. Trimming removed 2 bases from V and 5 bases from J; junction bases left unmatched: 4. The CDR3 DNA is TGCAGCGTTGAACAGGGGGCTCGGGAGACCCAGTACTTC. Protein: CSVEQGARETQYF.

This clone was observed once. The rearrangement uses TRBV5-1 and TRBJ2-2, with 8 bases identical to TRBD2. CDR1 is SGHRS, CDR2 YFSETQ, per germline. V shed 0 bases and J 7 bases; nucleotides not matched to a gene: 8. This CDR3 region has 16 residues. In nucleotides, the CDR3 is TGCGCCAGCAGCTTGGGGCCAGGTGGGACTAGCGGGGAGCTGTTTTTT. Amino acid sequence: CASSLGPGGTSGELFF. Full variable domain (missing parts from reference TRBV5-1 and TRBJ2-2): KAGVTQTPRYLIKTRGQQVTLSCSPISGHRSVSWYQQTPGQGLQFLFEYFSETQRNKGNFPGRFSGRQFSNSRSEMNVSTLELGDSALYLCASSLGPGGTSGELFFGEGSRLTVL.

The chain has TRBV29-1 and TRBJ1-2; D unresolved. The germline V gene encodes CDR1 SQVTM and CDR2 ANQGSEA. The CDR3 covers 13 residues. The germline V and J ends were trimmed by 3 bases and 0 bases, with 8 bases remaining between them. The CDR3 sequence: CSVEPVTNYGYTF. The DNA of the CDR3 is TGCAGCGTTGAGCCAGTAACTAACTATGGCTACACCTTC. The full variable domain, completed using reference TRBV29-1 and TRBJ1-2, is SAVISQKPSRDICQRGTSLTIQCQVDSQVTMMFWYRQQPGQSLTLIATANQGSEATYESGFVIDKFPISRPNLTFSTLTVSNMSPEDSSIYLCSVEPVTNYGYTFGSGTRLTVV.

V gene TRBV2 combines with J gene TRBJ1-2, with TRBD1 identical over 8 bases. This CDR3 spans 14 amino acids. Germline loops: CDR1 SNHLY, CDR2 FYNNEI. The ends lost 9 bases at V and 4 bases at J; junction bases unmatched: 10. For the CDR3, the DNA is TGTGCCAGTGAGAACGGGGGACAGGTCTATGGCTACACCTTC. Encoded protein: CASENGGQVYGYTF.

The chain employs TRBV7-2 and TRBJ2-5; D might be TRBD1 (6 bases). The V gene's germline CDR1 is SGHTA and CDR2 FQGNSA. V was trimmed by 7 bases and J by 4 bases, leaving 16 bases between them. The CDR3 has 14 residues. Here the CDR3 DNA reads TGTGCCAGCAAACCGAGCAGGGGCGGAGAGACCCAGTACTTC. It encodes CASKPSRGGETQYF. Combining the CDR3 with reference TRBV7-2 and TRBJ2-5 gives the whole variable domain GAGVSQSPSNKVTEKGKDVELRCDPISGHTALYWYRQSLGQGLEFLIYFQGNSAPDKSGLPSDRFSAERTGGSVSTLTIQRTQQEDSAVYLCASKPSRGGETQYFGPGTRLLVL.